This passage covers 29 T cell receptor beta chains from one sample sequenced in a study of T cells in Graves' hyperthyroidism and ophthalmopathy. Amplified TCR beta CDR3 regions came from RNA transcripts. During a first-round RT-PCR of the TCR CDR3, the HTBI primer set was used. Via MiXCR, TCRdb re-called the multiplex PCR reads, giving one row per CDR3 protein. The sample includes over 700,000 distinct CDR3 sequences, roughly a third of them seen just once. Sequenced sample: blood. Every receptor here comes from a woman aged 40 to 50 with Graves' hyperthyroidism.

This clonotype was counted once. The V and J genes are TRBV6-1 and TRBJ2-7, with D uncertain. Germline values: CDR1 MNHNS, CDR2 SASEGT. V dropped 5 bases and J dropped 7 bases, with 9 bases sitting between them. The CDR3 is 11 residues long. The DNA of the CDR3 is TGTGCCAGCAGTCCGAACAGAGAGCAGTACTTC. Its translation is CASSPNREQYF.

To note about this clonotype: An end of the junction does not agree with germline; a read error may underlie this. V usage is TRBV15 and J usage is TRBJ2-7, with D tentatively TRBD2 (7 bases). The germline V gene has CDR1 LNHNV and CDR2 YYDKDF (reference sequence). This CDR3 region has 14 residues. For the CDR3, the DNA is TGTGCCAGCAGCCGAGACGGGGGGCTTAGGGAGCAGTACTTC. It encodes CASSRDGGLREQYF.

The table lists this clonotype with many counts. The chain couples TRBV19 to TRBJ1-2, with D perhaps matching TRBD1 (6 bases). Germline-derived CDR1 and CDR2 are LNHDA and SQIVND (reference sequence). There are 14 residues in the CDR3. V lost 1 base and J 0 bases, leaving 6 bases between the germline ends. CDR3 DNA: TGTGCCAGTAGTATAGCAGGGGCTAACTATGGCTACACCTTC. It yields the protein CASSIAGANYGYTF.

This clonotype was seen many times. The V and J genes are TRBV14 and TRBJ2-7; 7 nucleotides line up with TRBD2. Germline CDR1 reads SGHDN; CDR2 reads FVKESK. This CDR3 spans 15 amino acids. V dropped 2 bases and J dropped 3; count of bases not matched to a gene: 7. The CDR3 sequence: CASSQLPAGIYEQYF. The DNA of the CDR3 is TGTGCCAGCAGCCAACTACCAGCGGGAATCTACGAGCAGTACTTC.

In regard to this clonotype: A single base separates this from a much larger clone, so it may be a read error. The chain couples TRBV6-5 to TRBJ1-6, with 7 bases that match TRBD1. The V gene's germline CDR1 is MNHEY and CDR2 SVGAGI. CDR3 length: 17 amino acids. The chain's CDR3 is CAISYSEIGTANSPLHF. The DNA of the CDR3 is TGTGCCATCAGTTACTCCGAAATTGGGACAGCTAATTCACCCCTCCACTTT.

This clonotype was counted many times. V gene TRBV7-3 combines with J gene TRBJ1-6; D not resolved. The CDR3 is made up of 15 amino acids. V lost 1 base to trimming and J lost 7 bases, with 11 bases between them. Germline CDR1 SGHTA, CDR2 FQGTGA. The CDR3 DNA sequence: TGTGCCAGCAGCTTAAGTCATCGTTGGAATTCACCCCTCCACTTT. Its translation is CASSLSHRWNSPLHF.

To note about this clonotype: This CDR3 is missing its conserved last phenylalanine or tryptophan, likely due to a read error. The chain recombines TRBV5-1 with TRBJ1-2; D uncertain. V was shortened by 0 bases and J by 4 bases, with 7 bases between the two germline ends. This CDR3 region has 13 residues. CDR1 SGHRS and CDR2 YFSETQ come from the germline V gene. CDR3 sequence: CASSLGRRYGYTL. The CDR3 nucleotides read TGCGCCAGCAGCTTGGGGCGGCGCTATGGCTACACCCTC.

A remark on this clonotype: The DNA is omitted, as the CDR3 cannot be located on it reliably, and the CDR3 follows TCRdb's listing. V usage is TRBV6-5 and J usage is TRBJ2-2; TRBD1, as called in the table, went unchecked against the DNA. Germline loops: CDR1 MNHEY, CDR2 SVGAGI. 23 amino acids form the CDR3, both terminal residues included. The CDR3 reads CASSLGRGANVLTFGAGTGELFF.

The chain links TRBV7-3 to TRBJ1-1; no definite D call. Germline V lookup: CDR1 SGHTA, CDR2 FQGTGA. CDR3 length equals 11 residues. V was shortened by 11 bases and J by 4 bases, with 11 bases between the two germline ends. DNA for the CDR3: TGTGCCTGGAGTCGGGGCACTGAAGCTTTCTTT. Encoded protein: CAWSRGTEAFF. Full variable domain (outside the CDR3, taken from reference TRBV7-3 and TRBJ1-1): GAGVSQTPSNKVTEKGKYVELRCDPISGHTALYWYRQSLGQGPEFLIYFQGTGAADDSGLPNDRFFAVRPEGSVSTLKIQRTERGDSAVYLCAWSRGTEAFFGQGTRLTVV.

The chain joins TRBV10-3 to TRBJ2-1; tentatively, D is TRBD2 (6 bases). The CDR3 is 16 amino acids. V lost 3 bases and J 0 bases, leaving 12 bases between the germline ends. Germline V gives CDR1 ENHRY, CDR2 SYGVKD. CDR3 in amino acids: CAISDKLALSYNEQFF. The DNA of the CDR3 is TGTGCCATCAGTGACAAGCTAGCGCTCTCCTACAATGAGCAGTTCTTC.

This clonotype was recorded a few times. The genes are TRBV7-9 and TRBJ1-2; weak D call: TRBD1 (5 bases). Deletions cut 2 bases from V and 3 bases from J, with 13 bases between. Germline V gene data show CDR1 as SEHNR and CDR2 as FQNEAQ (reference sequence). CDR3 length: 15 residues. This CDR3 is CASSLLGAPDYGYTF. As DNA, the CDR3 is TGTGCCAGCAGCTTACTAGGGGCGCCGGACTATGGCTACACCTTC.

As concerns this clonotype: The junction shows a germline mismatch at one end, possibly a read error. The chain joins TRBV7-9 to TRBJ2-7; a possible D gene is TRBD1 (5 bases). The CDR3 is 13 residues long. CDR1 SEHNR and CDR2 FQNEAQ come from the germline V gene (reference sequence). The CDR3 DNA follows: TGCGCCAGCAGCTTGGACATCACCTACGAGCAGTACTTC. Residues: CASSLDITYEQYF.

The chain employs TRBV10-3 and TRBJ1-5; TRBD2 aligns across 12 bases. The J call may not be correct, given that the DNA end is closer to TRBJ2-3. Per germline, CDR1 ENHRY and CDR2 SYGVKD. The CDR3 covers 17 residues. CDR3 sequence reads: CAISEELAGGRPDTQYF. CDR3 nucleotide sequence: TGTGCCATCAGTGAGGAACTAGCGGGAGGAAGGCCAGATACGCAGTATTTT.

This clonotype was detected only a few times. The chain couples TRBV5-8 to TRBJ1-1; 8 nucleotides line up with TRBD1. The CDR3 totals 15 residues. V lost 4 bases to trimming and J lost 2 bases; unmatched junction nucleotides: 7. CDR1 SGHTS and CDR2 YDEGEE come from the germline V gene. In nucleotides, the CDR3 is TGTGCCAGCAGCATCGGGACAGGAGCCAACACTGAAGCTTTCTTT. Protein: CASSIGTGANTEAFF.

The chain's CDR3 is CASSRPATGGRETQYF. The CDR3 nucleotides read TGCGCCAGCAGCCGCCCAGCGACAGGGGGCAGGGAGACCCAGTACTTC. This sequence joins TRBV4-1 and TRBJ2-5, with TRBD1 identical over 10 bases. The CDR3 loop spans 16 amino acids. Germline-derived CDR1 and CDR2 are MGHRA and YSYEKL. The V and J ends lost 4 bases and 5 bases, in that order; junction bases with no gene match: 10.

This clonotype was detected many times. J is TRBJ1-4 and V is TRBV20-1; no firm D call. Germline V gene data show CDR1 as DFQATT and CDR2 as SNEGSKA (reference sequence). This CDR3 has 15 amino acids. The ends were cut back, 3 bases at V and 7 bases at J, with 18 bases in the middle. This CDR3 reads CSARSSGSGSEKLFF. The CDR3 nucleotides read TGCAGTGCTAGGTCATCCGGGTCTGGCAGTGAAAAACTGTTTTTT.

This clonotype turned up a few times. The chain combines TRBV11-3 with TRBJ2-5, with D possibly being TRBD1 (7 bases). The germline gives CDR1 SGHNT, CDR2 YENEEA. The CDR3 runs to 14 residues. Trimming took off 5 bases at V and 6 bases at J, with 16 bases between the two ends. The CDR3 sequence: CASSPLTGRKTQYF. The CDR3 DNA follows: TGTGCCAGCAGCCCCCTGACAGGGAGGAAGACCCAGTACTTC.

This clonotype was recorded many times. Germline is not matched at one junction end, which may reflect a read error. This chain connects TRBV25-1 to TRBJ1-6, with D possibly matching TRBD1 (5 bases). From germline, CDR1 is MGHDK and CDR2 SYGVNS. The CDR3 consists of 14 residues. The CDR3 DNA is TGTGCCAGCAATGAATGGGGGGACGGGTTACCCCTCCACTTT. Protein: CASNEWGDGLPLHF. The full variable domain, rest sourced from reference TRBV25-1 and TRBJ1-6, is EADIYQTPRYLVIGTGKKITLECSQTMGHDKMYWYQQDPGMELHLIHYSYGVNSTEKGDLSSESTVSRIRTEHFPLTLESARPSHTSQYLCASNEWGDGLPLHFGNGTRLTVT.

For the CDR3, the DNA is TGTGCCAGCAGTGAAGGGGGGACCAATTCACCCCTCCACTTT. It translates to CASSEGGTNSPLHF. The V call is TRBV2, the J call TRBJ1-6; tentative D call: TRBD1 (5 bases). Germline V gives CDR1 SNHLY, CDR2 FYNNEI. This CDR3 contains 14 residues. V lost 1 base to trimming and J lost 7 bases, with 8 bases between them.

This clonotype came up many times. CDR3 sequence (DNA): TGTGCCAGCAGCTTTACCGGGACAGGGATAGGTCAGTACTTC. It translates to CASSFTGTGIGQYF. The chain is built from TRBV7-9 and TRBJ2-7; 9 positions match TRBD1. CDR3 length: 14 amino acids. Looked up from germline, CDR1 is SEHNR and CDR2 is FQNEAQ (reference sequence). V shed 3 bases, J shed 10 bases, and the junction held 10 bases outside the gene matches. Full variable domain (outside the CDR3, taken from reference TRBV7-9 and TRBJ2-7): DTGVSQNPRHKITKRGQNVTFRCDPISEHNRLYWYRQTLGQGPEFLTYFQNEAQLEKSRLLSDRFSAERPKGSFSTLEIQRTEQGDSAMYLCASSFTGTGIGQYFGPGTRLTVT.

In the case of this clonotype: A much larger clone is a single base away; this may be a read error. The J gene is TRBJ2-7, the V gene TRBV19; D not resolved. Trimming left V 6 bases short and J 2 bases short, with 14 bases between. The CDR3 sequence is 14 residues long. Germline V gives CDR1 LNHDA, CDR2 SQIVND (reference sequence). CDR3 residues: CASSAAPTPYEQYF. The CDR3 region has the DNA TGTGCCAGTAGCGCGGCCCCCACTCCCTACGAGCAGTACTTC. The full variable domain, in which reference TRBV19 and TRBJ2-7 provide the parts outside the CDR3, is DGGITQSPKYLFRKEGQNVTLSCEQNLNHDAMYWYRQDPGQGLRLIYYSQIVNDFQKGDIAEGYSVSREKKESFPLTVTSAQKNPTAFYLCASSAAPTPYEQYFGPGTRLTVT.

Worth noting for this clonotype: An end of the junction differs from the germline gene, which may be a read error. The chain is built from TRBV19 and TRBJ1-1; 8 bases fit TRBD1. This CDR3 spans 14 amino acids. The germline gives CDR1 LNHDA, CDR2 SQIVND (reference sequence). This CDR3 is CTSSTTGGGSEAFF. The CDR3 nucleotides read TGTACCAGTAGTACAACAGGGGGTGGCTCTGAAGCTTTCTTT.

This CDR3 reads CASSVSGFIGTEAFF. In nucleotides, the CDR3 is TGTGCCAGCAGTGTCAGTGGGTTTATAGGCACTGAAGCTTTCTTT. V and J are TRBV6-5 and TRBJ1-1; D unclear. Germline values: CDR1 MNHEY, CDR2 SVGAGI. Trimming removed 5 bases at V and 4 bases at J, with 17 bases between. The CDR3 totals 15 residues.

This chain uses TRBV29-1 with TRBJ1-1; D is ambiguous. This CDR3 spans 13 amino acids. Germline V lookup: CDR1 SQVTM, CDR2 ANQGSEA. V was cut by 8 bases and J by 2 bases, with 15 bases left in between. The CDR3 spells CSSLEQRNTEAFF. CDR3 in DNA: TGCAGCAGCCTAGAACAACGTAACACTGAAGCTTTCTTT.

This clonotype was picked up one time. The genes are TRBV5-1 and TRBJ1-2; possibly TRBD1 for D (5 bases). V lost 0 bases to trimming and J lost 6 bases, with 15 bases between them. The V gene's germline CDR1 is SGHRS and CDR2 YFSETQ. CDR3 size: 15 residues. The CDR3 reads CASSLGYGGDHGYTF. For the CDR3, the DNA is TGCGCCAGCAGCTTGGGGTACGGAGGGGACCATGGCTACACCTTC.

The sample holds one count of this clonotype. The chain uses TRBV10-2 and TRBJ1-1, with D unclear. This CDR3 spans 14 amino acids. Between the trimmed V and J ends, which lost 5 bases and 1 base, there was a span of 11 bases. Germline assignment: CDR1 WSHSY and CDR2 SAAADI. The CDR3 loop is CASSPPPSNTEAFF. The CDR3 nucleotides are TGCGCCAGCAGTCCACCACCGTCGAACACTGAAGCTTTCTTT.

Notes on this clonotype: One end of the junction varies from germline; a read error may be responsible. The V and J genes are TRBV2 and TRBJ1-2, with a possible D match to TRBD1 (6 bases). Germline V lookup: CDR1 SNHLY, CDR2 FYNNEI. The CDR3 has 15 residues. The CDR3 loop is CASRPAGVANYGYAF. DNA of the CDR3: TGTGCCAGTCGTCCCGCAGGGGTAGCTAACTATGGCTACGCCTTC.

V usage is TRBV7-3 and J usage is TRBJ2-7; D is ambiguous. CDR1 SGHTA and CDR2 FQGTGA come from the germline V gene. V lost 6 bases, J lost 3 bases, and 9 bases lay in between. There are 12 residues in the CDR3. The CDR3 nucleotides read TGTGCCAGCAGTAAGGGAAACTACGAGCAGTACTTC. This sequence encodes CASSKGNYEQYF.

The V gene is TRBV10-2, the J gene TRBJ1-1, with 7 positions matching TRBD1. J gave up 5 bases and V 5 bases, and 14 bases lay outside the gene matches. CDR1 is WSHSY, CDR2 SAAADI, per germline. The CDR3 is 16 amino acids. The CDR3 spells CASSTGAGGQETEAFF. The DNA for the CDR3 is TGCGCCAGCAGTACCGGGGCAGGGGGACAAGAGACTGAAGCTTTCTTT.